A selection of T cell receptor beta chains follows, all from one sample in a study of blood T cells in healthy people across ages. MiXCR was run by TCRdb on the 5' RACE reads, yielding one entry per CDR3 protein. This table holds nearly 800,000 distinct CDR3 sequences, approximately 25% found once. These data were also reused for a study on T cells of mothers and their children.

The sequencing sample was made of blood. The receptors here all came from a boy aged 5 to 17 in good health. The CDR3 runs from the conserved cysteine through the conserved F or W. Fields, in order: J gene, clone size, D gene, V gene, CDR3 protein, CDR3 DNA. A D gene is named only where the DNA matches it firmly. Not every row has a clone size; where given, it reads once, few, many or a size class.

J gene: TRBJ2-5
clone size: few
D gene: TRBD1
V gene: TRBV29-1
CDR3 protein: CSVAPRQGGETQYF
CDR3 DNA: TGCAGCGTTGCCCCCCGACAGGGCGGGGAGACCCAGTACTTC

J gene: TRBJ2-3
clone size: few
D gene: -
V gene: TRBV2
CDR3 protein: CASGITKDTQYF
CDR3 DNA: TGTGCCAGTGGGATTACTAAAGATACGCAGTATTTT

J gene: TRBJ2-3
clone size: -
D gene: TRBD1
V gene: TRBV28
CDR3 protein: CASSLEGTGGVFFGTDTQYF
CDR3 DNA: TGTGCCAGCAGTTTAGAGGGGACAGGGGGCGTTTTTTTTGGCACAGATACGCAGTATTTT

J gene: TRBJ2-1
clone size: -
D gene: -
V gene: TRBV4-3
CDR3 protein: CASSQKGGNEQFF
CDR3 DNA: TGCGCCAGCAGCCAAAAGGGGGGAAATGAGCAGTTCTTC

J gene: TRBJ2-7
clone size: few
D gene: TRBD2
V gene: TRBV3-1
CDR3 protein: CASSQGGGPEQYF
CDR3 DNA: TGTGCCAGCAGCCAAGGCGGGGGACCTGAGCAGTACTTC

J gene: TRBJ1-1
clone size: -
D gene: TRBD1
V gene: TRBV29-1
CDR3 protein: CSVVFSLGQGRTEAFF
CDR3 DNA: TGCAGCGTTGTATTTAGTCTCGGACAGGGAAGAACTGAAGCTTTCTTT

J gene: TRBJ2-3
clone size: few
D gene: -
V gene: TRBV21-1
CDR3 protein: CASSKEAGDYTDTQYF
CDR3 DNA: TGTGCCAGCAGCAAAGAAGCGGGGGACTACACAGATACGCAGTATTTT

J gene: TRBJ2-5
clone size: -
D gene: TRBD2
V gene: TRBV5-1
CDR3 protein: CASSLDWRGINRETQYF
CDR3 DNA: TGCGCCAGCAGCTTGGATTGGCGGGGGATTAATCGGGAGACCCAGTACTTC

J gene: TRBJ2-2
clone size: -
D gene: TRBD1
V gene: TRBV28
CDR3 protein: CASSSRTGGEAIYTGELFF
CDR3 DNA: TGTGCCAGCAGTTCTCGGACAGGGGGCGAGGCAATTTACACCGGGGAGCTGTTTTTT

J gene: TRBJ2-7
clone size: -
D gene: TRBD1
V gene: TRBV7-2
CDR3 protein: CASSWAGGAYEQYF
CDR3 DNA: TGTGCCAGCAGCTGGGCAGGGGGCGCTTACGAGCAGTACTTC

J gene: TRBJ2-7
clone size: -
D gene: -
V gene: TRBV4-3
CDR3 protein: CASSLRAGVYEQYF
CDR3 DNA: TGCGCCAGCAGCCTGCGGGCAGGCGTCTACGAGCAGTACTTC

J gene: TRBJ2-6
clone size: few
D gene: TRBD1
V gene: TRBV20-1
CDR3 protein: CSAPGQGFSGANVLTF
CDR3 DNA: TGCAGTGCTCCAGGACAGGGTTTTTCTGGGGCCAACGTCCTGACTTTC

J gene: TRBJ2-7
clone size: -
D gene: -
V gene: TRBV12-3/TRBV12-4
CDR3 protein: CASSPGHPKGYEQYF
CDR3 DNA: TGTGCCAGCAGTCCAGGGCACCCTAAGGGGTACGAGCAGTACTTC

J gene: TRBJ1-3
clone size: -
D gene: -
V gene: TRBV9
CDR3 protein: CASSVGGLGSGNTIYF
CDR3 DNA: TGTGCCAGCAGCGTAGGAGGCTTGGGCTCTGGAAACACCATATATTTT

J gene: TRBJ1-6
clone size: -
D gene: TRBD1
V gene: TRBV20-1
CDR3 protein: CSASKGQELDSPLHF
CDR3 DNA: TGCAGTGCCTCAAAGGGACAGGAGCTAGATTCACCCCTCCACTTT

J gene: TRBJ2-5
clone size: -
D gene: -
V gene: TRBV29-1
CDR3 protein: CSVDRGVGGTQYF
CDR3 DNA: TGCAGCGTTGACCGTGGGGTCGGGGGGACCCAGTACTTC

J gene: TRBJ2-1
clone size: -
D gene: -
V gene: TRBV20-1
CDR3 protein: CSADRGDRIYNEQFF
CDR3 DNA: TGCAGTGCCGATAGGGGGGACAGAATCTACAATGAGCAGTTCTTC

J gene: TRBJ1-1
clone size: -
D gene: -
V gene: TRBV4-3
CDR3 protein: CASSQASGVNTEAFF
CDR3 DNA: TGCGCCAGCAGCCAAGCGTCAGGGGTGAACACTGAAGCTTTCTTT

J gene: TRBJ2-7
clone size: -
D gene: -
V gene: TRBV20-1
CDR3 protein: CSATRVGLGDEQYF
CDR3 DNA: TGCAGTGCCACAAGAGTCGGTCTGGGGGACGAGCAGTACTTC

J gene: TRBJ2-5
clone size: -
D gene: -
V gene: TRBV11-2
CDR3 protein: CASSLVGGQQETQYF
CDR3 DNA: TGTGCCAGCAGCTTAGTAGGGGGGCAGCAAGAGACCCAGTACTTC

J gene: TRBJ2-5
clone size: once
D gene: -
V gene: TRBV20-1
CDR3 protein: CSARDPELGETQYF
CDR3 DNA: TGCAGTGCTAGAGATCCGGAGCTCGGGGAGACCCAGTACTTC

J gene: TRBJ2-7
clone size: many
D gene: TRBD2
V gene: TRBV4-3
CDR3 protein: CASSQDYIVGLAYEQYF
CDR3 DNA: TGCGCCAGCAGCCAAGATTACATTGTAGGACTAGCCTACGAGCAGTACTTC

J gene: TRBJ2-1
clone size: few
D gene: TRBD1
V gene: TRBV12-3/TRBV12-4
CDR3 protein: CASSLPQGANNEQFF
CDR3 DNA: TGTGCCAGCAGTTTACCACAGGGGGCGAACAATGAGCAGTTCTTC

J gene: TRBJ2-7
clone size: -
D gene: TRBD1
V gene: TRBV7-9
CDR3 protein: CASSYRTGNSYEQYF
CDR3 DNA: TGTGCCAGCAGTTATCGGACAGGGAACTCCTACGAGCAGTACTTC

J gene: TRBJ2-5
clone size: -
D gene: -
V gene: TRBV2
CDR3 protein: CASSGQGRDAETQYF
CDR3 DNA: TGTGCCAGCAGTGGGCAGGGGCGCGACGCGGAGACCCAGTACTTC

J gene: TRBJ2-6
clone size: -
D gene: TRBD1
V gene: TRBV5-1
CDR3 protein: CASSGRDRGTSGANVLTF
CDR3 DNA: TGCGCCAGCAGCGGAAGGGACAGGGGGACCTCTGGGGCCAACGTCCTGACTTTC

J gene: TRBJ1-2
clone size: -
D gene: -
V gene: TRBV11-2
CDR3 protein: CASSPSRLGYGYTF
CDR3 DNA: TGTGCCAGCAGCCCCTCGCGGCTTGGCTATGGCTACACCTTC

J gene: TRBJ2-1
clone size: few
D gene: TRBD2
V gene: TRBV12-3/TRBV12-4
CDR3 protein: CASRQSLSGSVYNEQFF
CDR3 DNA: TGTGCCAGCAGGCAAAGCCTTAGCGGGAGCGTGTACAATGAGCAGTTCTTC

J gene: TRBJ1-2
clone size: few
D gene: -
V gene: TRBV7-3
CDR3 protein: CASSYSTGFVYGYTF
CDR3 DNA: TGTGCCAGCAGCTACAGTACAGGTTTTGTCTATGGCTACACCTTC

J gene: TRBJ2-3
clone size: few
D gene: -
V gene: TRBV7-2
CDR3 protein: CASSLRGREADTQYF
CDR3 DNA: TGTGCCAGCAGCTTAAGGGGGAGAGAGGCAGATACGCAGTATTTT

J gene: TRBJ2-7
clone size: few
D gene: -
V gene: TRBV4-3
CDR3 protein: CASSLTLDDTYEQYF
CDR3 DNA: TGCGCCAGCAGCCTTACCCTCGACGACACCTACGAGCAGTACTTC

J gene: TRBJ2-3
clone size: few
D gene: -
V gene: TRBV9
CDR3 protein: CASSVYQNTDTQYF
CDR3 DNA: TGTGCCAGCAGCGTGTACCAGAACACAGATACGCAGTATTTT

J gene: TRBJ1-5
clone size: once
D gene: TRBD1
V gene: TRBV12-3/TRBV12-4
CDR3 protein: CASVGAGGIHQPQHF
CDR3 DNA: TGTGCCAGTGTGGGTGCAGGGGGCATCCATCAGCCCCAGCATTTT

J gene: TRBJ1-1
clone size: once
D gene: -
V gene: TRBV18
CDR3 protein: CASSPLGLATEAFF
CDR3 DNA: TGTGCCAGCTCACCATTGGGGCTCGCCACTGAAGCTTTCTTT

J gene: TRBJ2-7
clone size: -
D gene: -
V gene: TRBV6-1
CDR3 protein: CASSEARTARYEQYF
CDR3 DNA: TGTGCCAGCAGTGAAGCAAGGACAGCGCGCTACGAGCAGTACTTC

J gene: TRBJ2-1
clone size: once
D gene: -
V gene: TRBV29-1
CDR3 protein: CSVVPTYNEQFF
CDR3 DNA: TGCAGCGTTGTTCCGACTTACAATGAGCAGTTCTTC

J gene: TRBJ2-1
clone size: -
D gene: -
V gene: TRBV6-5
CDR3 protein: CASSQATANEQFF
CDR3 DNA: TGTGCCAGCAGTCAAGCGACTGCCAATGAGCAGTTCTTC

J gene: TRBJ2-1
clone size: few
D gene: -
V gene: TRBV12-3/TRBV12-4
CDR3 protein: CASSSSLGSYHNEQFF
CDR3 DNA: TGTGCCAGCAGTTCTAGTCTGGGTTCCTACCACAATGAGCAGTTCTTC

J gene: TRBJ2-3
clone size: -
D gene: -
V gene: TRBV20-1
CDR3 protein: CSASGEGHNTDTQYF
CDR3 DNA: TGCAGTGCTTCGGGAGAGGGACACAACACAGATACGCAGTATTTT

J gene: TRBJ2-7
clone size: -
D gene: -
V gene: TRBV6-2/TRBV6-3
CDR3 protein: CASSYSKLQVTLYEQYF
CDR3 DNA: TGTGCCAGCAGTTACTCGAAGTTACAGGTTACCCTCTACGAGCAGTACTTC

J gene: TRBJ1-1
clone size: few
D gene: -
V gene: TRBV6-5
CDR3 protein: CASSYSMYTEAFF
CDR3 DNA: TGTGCCAGCAGTTACTCGATGTACACTGAAGCTTTCTTT

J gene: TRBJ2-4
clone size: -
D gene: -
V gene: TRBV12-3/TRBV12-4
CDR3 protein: CASSPPGLELTKNIQYF
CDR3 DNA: TGTGCCAGCAGTCCCCCGGGTTTGGAACTAACCAAAAACATTCAGTACTTC

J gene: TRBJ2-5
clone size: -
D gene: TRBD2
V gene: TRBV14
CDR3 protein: CASSHRGVTETQYF
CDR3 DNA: TGTGCCAGCAGCCACCGGGGGGTGACCGAGACCCAGTACTTC

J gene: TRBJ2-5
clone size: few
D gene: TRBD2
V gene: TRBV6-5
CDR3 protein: CASRQGGRLAETQYF
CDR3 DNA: TGTGCCAGCAGACAGGGCGGCAGACTAGCGGAGACCCAGTACTTC

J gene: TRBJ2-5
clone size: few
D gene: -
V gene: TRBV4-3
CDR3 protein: CASSQGPGLAEETQYF
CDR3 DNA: TGCGCCAGCAGCCAAGGCCCCGGGCTAGCAGAAGAGACCCAGTACTTC

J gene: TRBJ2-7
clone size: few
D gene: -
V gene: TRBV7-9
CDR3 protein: CASSPAGSNREEQYF
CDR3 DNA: TGTGCCAGCAGCCCCGCCGGGTCGAACCGGGAAGAGCAGTACTTC

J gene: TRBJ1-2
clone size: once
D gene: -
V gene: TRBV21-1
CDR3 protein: CASSNCQGRLTYGYTF
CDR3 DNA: TGTGCCAGCAGCAATTGTCAGGGGCGACTGACCTATGGCTACACCTTC

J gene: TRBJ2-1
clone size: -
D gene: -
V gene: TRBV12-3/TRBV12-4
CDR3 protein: CASSSLSLLLEQFF
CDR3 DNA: TGTGCCAGCAGTTCCCTCTCTTTGCTGTTGGAGCAGTTCTTC

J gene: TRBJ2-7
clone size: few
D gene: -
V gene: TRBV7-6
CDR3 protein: CASSSRQDDNPYEQYF
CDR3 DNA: TGTGCCAGCAGCTCGCGACAGGATGATAACCCCTACGAGCAGTACTTC

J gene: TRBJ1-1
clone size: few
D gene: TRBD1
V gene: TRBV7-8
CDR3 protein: CASSLAGTGGRAEAFF
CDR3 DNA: TGTGCCAGCAGCTTAGCCGGGACAGGGGGAAGGGCTGAAGCTTTCTTT

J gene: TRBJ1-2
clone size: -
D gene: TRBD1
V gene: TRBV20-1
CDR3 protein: CSASVDRAGNYGYTF
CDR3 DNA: TGCAGTGCTAGCGTCGACAGGGCTGGTAACTATGGCTACACCTTC

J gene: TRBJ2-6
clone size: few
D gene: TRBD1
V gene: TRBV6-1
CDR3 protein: CASRTDRGISSGANVLTF
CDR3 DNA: TGTGCCAGCAGGACCGACAGGGGGATAAGCTCTGGGGCCAACGTCCTGACTTTC

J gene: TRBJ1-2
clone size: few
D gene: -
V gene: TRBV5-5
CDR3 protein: CASSRFDQAYGYTF
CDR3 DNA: TGTGCCAGCAGCAGGTTTGACCAAGCCTATGGCTACACCTTC